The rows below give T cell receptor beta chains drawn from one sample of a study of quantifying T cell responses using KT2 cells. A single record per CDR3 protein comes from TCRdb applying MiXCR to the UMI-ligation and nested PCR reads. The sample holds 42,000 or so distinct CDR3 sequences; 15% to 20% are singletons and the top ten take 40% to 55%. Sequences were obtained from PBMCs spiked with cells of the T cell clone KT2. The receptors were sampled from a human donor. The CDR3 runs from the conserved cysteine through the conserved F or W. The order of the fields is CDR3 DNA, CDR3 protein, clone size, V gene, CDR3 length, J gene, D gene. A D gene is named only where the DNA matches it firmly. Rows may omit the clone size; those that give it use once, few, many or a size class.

CDR3 DNA: TGTGCCAGCAGTTATTCGAGGGGGCCTCAAATTTCCCGGAACACCATATATTTT
CDR3 protein: CASSYSRGPQISRNTIYF
clone size: -
V gene: TRBV6-5
CDR3 length: 18
J gene: TRBJ1-3
D gene: TRBD1

CDR3 DNA: TGTGCCAGCAGTCATGGGACGGATTTCTCCTACGAGCAGTACTTC
CDR3 protein: CASSHGTDFSYEQYF
clone size: few
V gene: TRBV6-5
CDR3 length: 15
J gene: TRBJ2-7
D gene: -

CDR3 DNA: TGTGCCAGCAGCCCCGGGACTAGCCAAGAGACCCAGTACTTC
CDR3 protein: CASSPGTSQETQYF
clone size: -
V gene: TRBV7-2
CDR3 length: 14
J gene: TRBJ2-5
D gene: TRBD2

CDR3 DNA: TGTGCCAGCAGCTTCGTACAGACTGATGAAGCTTTCTTT
CDR3 protein: CASSFVQTDEAFF
clone size: -
V gene: TRBV7-9
CDR3 length: 13
J gene: TRBJ1-1
D gene: -

CDR3 DNA: TGTGCCACCAGCAGAGACCCCGGGGTCCCAGGAAACACCATATATTTT
CDR3 protein: CATSRDPGVPGNTIYF
clone size: -
V gene: TRBV15
CDR3 length: 16
J gene: TRBJ1-3
D gene: -

CDR3 DNA: TGCGCCAGCAGCACGGACAGTGTCTATGGCTACACCTTC
CDR3 protein: CASSTDSVYGYTF
clone size: -
V gene: TRBV5-1
CDR3 length: 13
J gene: TRBJ1-2
D gene: -

CDR3 DNA: TGTGCCAGCAGCTTAGCAGGGTCAGGGGGTGAAAAACTGTTTTTT
CDR3 protein: CASSLAGSGGEKLFF
clone size: few
V gene: TRBV7-2
CDR3 length: 15
J gene: TRBJ1-4
D gene: TRBD1

CDR3 DNA: TGTGCCAGCAGCTACGGACAGGGTAACACAGATACGCAGTATTTT
CDR3 protein: CASSYGQGNTDTQYF
clone size: many
V gene: TRBV7-2
CDR3 length: 15
J gene: TRBJ2-3
D gene: TRBD1

CDR3 DNA: TGTGCCAGCAGTCCCGAGGCACTAGCCTCTTCCAATGTGCAGTTCTTC
CDR3 protein: CASSPEALASSNVQFF
clone size: -
V gene: TRBV2
CDR3 length: 16
J gene: TRBJ2-1
D gene: -

CDR3 DNA: TGTGCCAGCAAGGGACAGGGGGCCGGTACGCAGTATTTT
CDR3 protein: CASKGQGAGTQYF
clone size: -
V gene: TRBV2
CDR3 length: 13
J gene: TRBJ2-3
D gene: TRBD1

CDR3 DNA: TGTGCCAGCAGCGATCCGGGACGGAGCATGAACACTGAAGCTTTCTTT
CDR3 protein: CASSDPGRSMNTEAFF
clone size: few
V gene: TRBV6-6
CDR3 length: 16
J gene: TRBJ1-1
D gene: -

CDR3 DNA: TGTGCCAGCAGCGCCCTGGGGGACAGCTCCTACGAGCAGTACTTC
CDR3 protein: CASSALGDSSYEQYF
clone size: -
V gene: TRBV7-8
CDR3 length: 15
J gene: TRBJ2-7
D gene: TRBD1

CDR3 DNA: TGTGCCAGCACCTGGCAAGATACGCAGTATTTT
CDR3 protein: CASTWQDTQYF
clone size: many
V gene: TRBV6-2/TRBV6-3
CDR3 length: 11
J gene: TRBJ2-3
D gene: -

CDR3 DNA: TGCAGTGCTAGCCAGACTAGCGGGAGAGTCGGTGAGCAGTTCTTC
CDR3 protein: CSASQTSGRVGEQFF
clone size: few
V gene: TRBV20-1
CDR3 length: 15
J gene: TRBJ2-1
D gene: TRBD2

CDR3 DNA: TGCAGCGTTACGATGCCGGGGGGGACTATCTCCTACAATGAGCAGTTCTTC
CDR3 protein: CSVTMPGGTISYNEQFF
clone size: -
V gene: TRBV29-1
CDR3 length: 17
J gene: TRBJ2-1
D gene: TRBD2

CDR3 DNA: TGTGCCAGCAGCTTACGGGCCAGGACTTTTAGCACAGATACGCAGTATTTT
CDR3 protein: CASSLRARTFSTDTQYF
clone size: few
V gene: TRBV7-2
CDR3 length: 17
J gene: TRBJ2-3
D gene: -

CDR3 DNA: TGCGCCAGCAGCGTATCCCGGGACAGGGGCTACGAGCAGTACTTC
CDR3 protein: CASSVSRDRGYEQYF
clone size: many
V gene: TRBV5-1
CDR3 length: 15
J gene: TRBJ2-7
D gene: TRBD1

CDR3 DNA: TGTGCCAGCAGCTCCGAAGCAGTCCCGGGAGGAAAAGAGACCCAGTACTTC
CDR3 protein: CASSSEAVPGGKETQYF
clone size: -
V gene: TRBV4-2
CDR3 length: 17
J gene: TRBJ2-5
D gene: TRBD2

CDR3 DNA: TGTGCCAGCAGTTTGGATCGGGCCAACGTCCTGACTTTC
CDR3 protein: CASSLDRANVLTF
clone size: few
V gene: TRBV27
CDR3 length: 13
J gene: TRBJ2-6
D gene: -

CDR3 DNA: TGTGCCAGCAGTGAGGAGGGGACCGCGAGCTCCTACAATGAGCAGTTCTTC
CDR3 protein: CASSEEGTASSYNEQFF
clone size: -
V gene: TRBV6-4
CDR3 length: 17
J gene: TRBJ2-1
D gene: -

CDR3 DNA: TGCAGTGCGAGACGAGGGTACGAGCAGTACTTC
CDR3 protein: CSARRGYEQYF
clone size: many
V gene: TRBV20-1
CDR3 length: 11
J gene: TRBJ2-7
D gene: -

CDR3 DNA: TGTGCCAGCAGTTTGGGGATATACTACGAGCAGTACTTC
CDR3 protein: CASSLGIYYEQYF
clone size: -
V gene: TRBV27
CDR3 length: 13
J gene: TRBJ2-7
D gene: -

CDR3 DNA: TGTGCCAGCAGCCACCGGGACTTCCAGTTCTTC
CDR3 protein: CASSHRDFQFF
clone size: few
V gene: TRBV12-3/TRBV12-4
CDR3 length: 11
J gene: TRBJ2-1
D gene: -

CDR3 DNA: TGTGCCAGCAGCCCCTCGGGACAACTTGAAGCTTTCTTT
CDR3 protein: CASSPSGQLEAFF
clone size: few
V gene: TRBV14
CDR3 length: 13
J gene: TRBJ1-1
D gene: -

CDR3 DNA: TGTGCCAGCGGGACAGGGGGTTATCAGCCCCAGCATTTT
CDR3 protein: CASGTGGYQPQHF
clone size: many
V gene: TRBV6-5
CDR3 length: 13
J gene: TRBJ1-5
D gene: TRBD1

CDR3 DNA: TGTGCCAGCAGCTTGGAACAGGGCAGGGGTGAGCAGTTCTTC
CDR3 protein: CASSLEQGRGEQFF
clone size: few
V gene: TRBV5-5
CDR3 length: 14
J gene: TRBJ2-1
D gene: -

CDR3 DNA: TGTGCCAGCAGCATCACTAGCGGAGGGAACAATGAGCAGTTCTTC
CDR3 protein: CASSITSGGNNEQFF
clone size: -
V gene: TRBV12-3/TRBV12-4
CDR3 length: 15
J gene: TRBJ2-1
D gene: TRBD2

CDR3 DNA: TGTGCCAGCAGCCCAGGGACACTTGATTTGAACACTGAAGCTTTCTTT
CDR3 protein: CASSPGTLDLNTEAFF
clone size: few
V gene: TRBV7-8
CDR3 length: 16
J gene: TRBJ1-1
D gene: -

CDR3 DNA: TGCAGTGCTAGCTTTAGGGGGATCACTGATGGCTACACCTTC
CDR3 protein: CSASFRGITDGYTF
clone size: once
V gene: TRBV20-1
CDR3 length: 14
J gene: TRBJ1-2
D gene: -

CDR3 DNA: TGTGCCAGCAGCCCTCGGGGTAGCGGGTCCTACAATGAGCAGTTCTTC
CDR3 protein: CASSPRGSGSYNEQFF
clone size: few
V gene: TRBV7-2
CDR3 length: 16
J gene: TRBJ2-1
D gene: TRBD2

CDR3 DNA: TGTGCCAGCGCCGGGGGGGATGGGGCCAACGTCCTGACTTTC
CDR3 protein: CASAGGDGANVLTF
clone size: many
V gene: TRBV6-1
CDR3 length: 14
J gene: TRBJ2-6
D gene: TRBD2